Shown below are 9 T cell receptor beta chains from a single sample sequenced in a study of blood T cells in healthy people across ages. Through a sample-barcoded 5' primer and a J-beta primer mix, a second PCR was run for 7 to 11 cycles. TCRdb reprocessed the 5' RACE reads via MiXCR and lists one record per CDR3 protein. The sample includes about a million distinct CDR3 sequences, around two fifths seen only once; the top ten take around 14%. Sequencing was carried out using blood. The source of these receptors is a man aged 18 to 29 in good health.

At least ten counts were recorded for this clonotype. This chain connects TRBV20-1 to TRBJ2-3; D may be TRBD1 or TRBD2 (5 bases each). The CDR3 loop spans 12 amino acids. CDR1 and CDR2 from the germline V gene are DFQATT and SNEGSKA (reference sequence). The ends were cut back, 1 base at V and 8 bases at J, with 10 bases in the middle. The chain's CDR3 is CSARGTGTTQYF. The CDR3 DNA is TGCAGTGCTAGAGGTACCGGGACTACGCAGTATTTT.

This clonotype was seen a handful of times. The V call is TRBV11-1, the J call TRBJ2-7; D unresolved. This CDR3 spans 13 amino acids. Trimming shortened V by 0 bases and J by 6 bases, and 9 bases separated the two germline ends. Germline V gene data show CDR1 as SGHAT and CDR2 as FQDESV (reference sequence). The CDR3 sequence: CASSLASGREQYF. CDR3 coding DNA: TGTGCCAGCAGCTTAGCGTCCGGTCGCGAGCAGTACTTC.

Note on this clonotype: This may be a read error, as it is one base from a much larger clone. The gene calls are TRBV29-1 and TRBJ2-3, with 8 bases that match TRBD1. Germline loops: CDR1 SQVTM, CDR2 ANQGSEA. This CDR3 has 16 amino acids. Trimming cost V 4 bases and J 3 bases; bases outside gene matches: 12. CDR3 in amino acids: CSVGTAQGALTDTQYF. In DNA form, the CDR3 reads TGCAGCGTTGGAACAGCCCAGGGGGCCTTGACAGATACGCAGTATTTT.

The genes are TRBV12-3 or TRBV12-4 and TRBJ1-3; unclear D gene. The germline V and J ends were trimmed by 8 bases and 0 bases, with 8 bases remaining between them. CDR3 size: 13 residues. Written as DNA, the CDR3 is TGTGCCAGCGTGAAACCCTCTGGAAACACCATATATTTT. This encodes CASVKPSGNTIYF.

This chain uses TRBV20-1 with TRBJ2-3, with a tentative D call TRBD2 (6 bases). Germline loops: CDR1 DFQATT, CDR2 SNEGSKA (reference sequence). The CDR3 loop spans 17 amino acids. The V end lost 3 bases, the J end lost 2 bases, and 21 bases lay between the germline ends. The CDR3 reads CSARGVGGPLPTDTQYF. The CDR3 DNA reads TGCAGTGCTAGGGGGGTCGGGGGTCCCCTGCCCACAGATACGCAGTATTTT.

With regard to this clonotype: One junction end does not reproduce the germline sequence, and a read error may be involved. This chain links TRBV15 with TRBJ2-3; a possible D gene is TRBD2 (6 bases). CDR1 is LNHNV, CDR2 YYDKDF, per germline (reference sequence). This CDR3 has 14 residues. The CDR3: CATSRDPLADTRYF. The CDR3 nucleotides are TGTGCCACCAGCAGAGATCCACTAGCAGATACGCGGTATTTT.

This chain joins TRBV27 and TRBJ1-5; tentative D call: TRBD1 (5 bases). Trimming took off 9 bases at V and 0 bases at J, with 18 bases between the two ends. CDR1 and CDR2 from the germline V gene are MNHEY and SMNVEV (reference sequence). This CDR3 region has 16 residues. The CDR3 sequence is CASGSAGDYSNQPQHF. DNA for the CDR3: TGTGCCAGTGGGTCGGCGGGGGATTATAGCAATCAGCCCCAGCATTTT.

The chain couples TRBV24-1 to TRBJ2-2, with D tentatively TRBD2 (6 bases). From germline, CDR1 is KGHDR and CDR2 SFDVKD. This CDR3 region has 14 residues. With 2 bases removed from V and 5 bases from J, the gap between germline ends came to 8 bases. For the CDR3, the DNA is TGTGCCACCAGTGATTCGACTAGGACCGGGGAGCTGTTTTTT. Its translation is CATSDSTRTGELFF.

The J gene is TRBJ1-2, the V gene TRBV12-3 or TRBV12-4, with TRBD1 identical over 7 bases. The CDR3 loop spans 15 amino acids. Germline trimming cut 5 bases from V and 8 bases from J; bases unmatched to any gene: 14. Here the CDR3 reads CASSRRQGRPGGYTF. CDR3 nucleotides: TGTGCCAGCAGTCGCCGACAGGGACGCCCTGGCGGCTACACCTTC.